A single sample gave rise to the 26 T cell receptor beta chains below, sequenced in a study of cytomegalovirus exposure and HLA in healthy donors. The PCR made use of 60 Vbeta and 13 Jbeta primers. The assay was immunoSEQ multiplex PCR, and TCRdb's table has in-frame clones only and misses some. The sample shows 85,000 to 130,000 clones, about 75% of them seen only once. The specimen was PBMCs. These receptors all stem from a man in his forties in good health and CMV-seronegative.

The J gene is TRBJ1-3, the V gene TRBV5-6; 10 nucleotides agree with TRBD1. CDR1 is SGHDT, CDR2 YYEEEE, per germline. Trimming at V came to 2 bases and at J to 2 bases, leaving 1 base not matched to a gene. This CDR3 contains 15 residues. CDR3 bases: TGTGCCAGCAGCTTCGGGACAGGGGCTGGAAACACCATATATTTT. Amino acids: CASSFGTGAGNTIYF.

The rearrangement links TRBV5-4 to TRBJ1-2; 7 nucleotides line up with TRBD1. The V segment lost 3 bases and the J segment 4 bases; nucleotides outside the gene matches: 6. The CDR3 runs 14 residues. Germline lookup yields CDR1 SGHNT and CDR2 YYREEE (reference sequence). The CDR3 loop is CASSSQGRTYGYTF. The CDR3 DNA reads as TGTGCCAGCAGCTCACAGGGGAGGACCTATGGCTACACCTTC.

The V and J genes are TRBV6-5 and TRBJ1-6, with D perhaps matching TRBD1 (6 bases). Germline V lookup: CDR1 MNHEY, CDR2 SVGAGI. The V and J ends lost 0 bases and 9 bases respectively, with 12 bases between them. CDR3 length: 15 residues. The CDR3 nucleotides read TGTGCCAGCAGTTACTCCGGGGGGCTAGCTTCACCCCTCCACTTT. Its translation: CASSYSGGLASPLHF.

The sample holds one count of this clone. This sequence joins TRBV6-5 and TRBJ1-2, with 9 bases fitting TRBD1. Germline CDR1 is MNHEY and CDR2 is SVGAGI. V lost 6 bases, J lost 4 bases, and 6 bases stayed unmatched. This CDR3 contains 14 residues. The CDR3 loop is CASSWTGDVYGYTF. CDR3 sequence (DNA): TGTGCCAGCAGCTGGACAGGGGACGTCTATGGCTACACCTTC.

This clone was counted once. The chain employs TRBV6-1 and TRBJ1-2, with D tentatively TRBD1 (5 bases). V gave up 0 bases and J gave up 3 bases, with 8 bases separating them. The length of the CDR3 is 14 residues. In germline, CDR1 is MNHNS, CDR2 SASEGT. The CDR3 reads CASSEAGGDYGYTF. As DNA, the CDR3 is TGTGCCAGCAGTGAAGCGGGAGGGGACTATGGCTACACCTTC.

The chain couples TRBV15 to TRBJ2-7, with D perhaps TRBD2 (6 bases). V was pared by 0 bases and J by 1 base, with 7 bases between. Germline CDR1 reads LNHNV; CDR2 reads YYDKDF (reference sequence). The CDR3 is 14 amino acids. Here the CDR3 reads CATSRDAGSYEQYF. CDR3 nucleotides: TGTGCCACCAGCAGAGATGCGGGATCCTACGAGCAGTACTTC.

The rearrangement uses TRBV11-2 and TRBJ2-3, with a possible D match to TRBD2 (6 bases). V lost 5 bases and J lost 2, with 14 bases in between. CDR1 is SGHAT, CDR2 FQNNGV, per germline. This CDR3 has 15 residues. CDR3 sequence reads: CASSPGTYDTDTQYF. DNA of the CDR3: TGTGCCAGCAGCCCGGGGACTTATGACACAGATACGCAGTATTTT.

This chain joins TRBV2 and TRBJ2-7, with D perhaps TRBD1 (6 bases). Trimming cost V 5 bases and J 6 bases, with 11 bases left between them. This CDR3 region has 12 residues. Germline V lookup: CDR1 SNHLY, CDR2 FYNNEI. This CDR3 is CASSTQGREQYF. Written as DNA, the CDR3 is TGTGCCAGCAGTACGCAGGGGCGCGAGCAGTACTTC.

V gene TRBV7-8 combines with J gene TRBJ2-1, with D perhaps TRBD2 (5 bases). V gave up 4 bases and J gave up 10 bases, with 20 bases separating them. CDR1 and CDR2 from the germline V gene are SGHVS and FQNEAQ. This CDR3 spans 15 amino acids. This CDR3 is CASSWRPGLGNEQFF. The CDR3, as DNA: TGTGCCAGCAGCTGGAGACCGGGATTGGGCAACGAGCAGTTCTTC.

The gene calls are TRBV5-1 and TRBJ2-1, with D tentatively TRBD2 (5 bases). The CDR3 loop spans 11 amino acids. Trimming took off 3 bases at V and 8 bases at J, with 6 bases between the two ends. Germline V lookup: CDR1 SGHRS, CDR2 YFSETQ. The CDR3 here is CASSSRDEQFF. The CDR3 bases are TGCGCCAGCAGCTCGAGGGATGAGCAGTTCTTC.

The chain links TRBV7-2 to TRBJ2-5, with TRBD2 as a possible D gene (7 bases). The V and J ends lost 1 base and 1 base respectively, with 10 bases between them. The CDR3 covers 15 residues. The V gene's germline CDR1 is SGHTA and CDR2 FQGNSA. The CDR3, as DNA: TGTGCCAGCAGCTTAGGCGGGGGCCTCCAAGAGACCCAGTACTTC. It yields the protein CASSLGGGLQETQYF.

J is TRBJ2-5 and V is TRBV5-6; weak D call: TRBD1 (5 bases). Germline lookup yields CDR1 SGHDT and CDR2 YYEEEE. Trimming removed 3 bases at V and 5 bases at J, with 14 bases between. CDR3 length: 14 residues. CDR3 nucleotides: TGTGCCAGCAGCTGGGGCCGGGTGGGGGAGACCCAGTACTTC. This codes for CASSWGRVGETQYF. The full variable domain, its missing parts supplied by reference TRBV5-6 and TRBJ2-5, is DAGVTQSPTHLIKTRGQQVTLRCSPKSGHDTVSWYQQALGQGPQFIFQYYEEEERQRGNFPDRFSGHQFPNYSSELNVNALLLGDSALYLCASSWGRVGETQYFGPGTRLLVL.

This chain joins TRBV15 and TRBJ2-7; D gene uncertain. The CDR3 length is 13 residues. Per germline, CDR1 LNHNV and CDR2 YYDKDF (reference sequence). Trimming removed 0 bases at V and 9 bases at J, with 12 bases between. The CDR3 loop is CATSRDAARWQYF. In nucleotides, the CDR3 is TGTGCCACCAGCAGAGATGCGGCCCGGTGGCAGTACTTC.

The CDR3: CASSSGLTYEQYF. DNA of the CDR3: TGTGCCAGCAGCTCGGGACTAACCTACGAGCAGTACTTC. This chain links TRBV5-6 with TRBJ2-5; 7 bases agree with TRBD2. The end of the DNA is better explained by TRBJ2-7, so the J call may be wrong. This CDR3 comprises 13 residues. Germline V gene data show CDR1 as SGHDT and CDR2 as YYEEEE.

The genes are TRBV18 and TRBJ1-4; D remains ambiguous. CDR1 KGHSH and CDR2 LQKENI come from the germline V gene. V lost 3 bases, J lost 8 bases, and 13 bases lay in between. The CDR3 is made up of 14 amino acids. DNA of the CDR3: TGTGCCAGCTCACCCGGAGGGAGTCCCGAAAAACTGTTTTTT. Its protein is CASSPGGSPEKLFF. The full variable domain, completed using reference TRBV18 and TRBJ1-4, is NAGVMQNPRHLVRRRGQEARLRCSPMKGHSHVYWYRQLPEEGLKFMVYLQKENIIDESGMPKERFSAEFPKEGPSILRIQQVVRGDSAAYFCASSPGGSPEKLFFGSGTQLSVL.

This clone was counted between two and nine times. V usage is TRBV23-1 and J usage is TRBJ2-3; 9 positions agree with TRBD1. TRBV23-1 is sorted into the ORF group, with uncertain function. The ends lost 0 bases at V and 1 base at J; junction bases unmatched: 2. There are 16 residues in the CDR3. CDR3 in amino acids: CASSQSDRGGTDTQYF. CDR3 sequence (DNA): TGCGCCAGCAGTCAATCGGACAGGGGAGGCACAGATACGCAGTATTTT.

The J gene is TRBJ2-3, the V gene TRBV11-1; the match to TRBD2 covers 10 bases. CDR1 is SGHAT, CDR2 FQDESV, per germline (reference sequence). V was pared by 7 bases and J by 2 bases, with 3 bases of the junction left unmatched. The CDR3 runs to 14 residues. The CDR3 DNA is TGTGCCAGCACAACTAGCGGGGTCACAGATACGCAGTATTTT. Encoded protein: CASTTSGVTDTQYF.

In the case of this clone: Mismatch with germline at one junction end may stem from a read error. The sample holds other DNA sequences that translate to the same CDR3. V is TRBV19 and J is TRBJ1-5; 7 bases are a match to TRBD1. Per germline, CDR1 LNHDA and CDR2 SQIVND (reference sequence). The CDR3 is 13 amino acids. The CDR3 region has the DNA TGCGCCAGTAGGGACAGATTGAATCAGCCCCAGCATTTT. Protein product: CASRDRLNQPQHF.

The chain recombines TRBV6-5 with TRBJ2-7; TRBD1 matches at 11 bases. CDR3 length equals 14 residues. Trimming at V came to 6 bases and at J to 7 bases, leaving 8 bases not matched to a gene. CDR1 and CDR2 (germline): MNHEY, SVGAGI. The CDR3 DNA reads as TGTGCCAGCAGCAGGACAGGGGGCTCTGGGGAGCAGTACTTC. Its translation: CASSRTGGSGEQYF.

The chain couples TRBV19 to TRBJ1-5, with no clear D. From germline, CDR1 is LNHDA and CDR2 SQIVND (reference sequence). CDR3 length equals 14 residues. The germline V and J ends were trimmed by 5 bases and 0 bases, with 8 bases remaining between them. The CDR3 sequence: CASSERYSNQPQHF. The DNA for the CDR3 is TGTGCCAGTAGTGAGAGGTATAGCAATCAGCCCCAGCATTTT.

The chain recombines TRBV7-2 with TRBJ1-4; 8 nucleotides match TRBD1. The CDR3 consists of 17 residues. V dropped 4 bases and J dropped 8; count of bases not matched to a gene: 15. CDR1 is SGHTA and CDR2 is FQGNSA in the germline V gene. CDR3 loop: CASSSTSYTGGREKLFF. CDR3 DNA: TGTGCCAGCAGCTCCACATCTTACACAGGGGGGAGGGAAAAACTGTTTTTT.

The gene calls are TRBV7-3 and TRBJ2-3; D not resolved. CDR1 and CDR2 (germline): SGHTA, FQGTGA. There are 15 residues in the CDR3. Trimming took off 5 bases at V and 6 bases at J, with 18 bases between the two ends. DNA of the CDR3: TGTGCCAGCAGCCTTTATGAGACTTCTGGGGATACGCAGTATTTT. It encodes CASSLYETSGDTQYF.

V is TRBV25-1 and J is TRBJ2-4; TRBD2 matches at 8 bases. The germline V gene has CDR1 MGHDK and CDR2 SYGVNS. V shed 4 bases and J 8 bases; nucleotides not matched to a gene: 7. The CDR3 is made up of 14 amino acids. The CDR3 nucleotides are TGTGCCAGCAGTGGTAGACGGGGGGGCGACATTCAGTACTTC. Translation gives CASSGRRGGDIQYF. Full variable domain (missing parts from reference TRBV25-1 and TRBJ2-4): EADIYQTPRYLVIGTGKKITLECSQTMGHDKMYWYQQDPGMELHLIHYSYGVNSTEKGDLSSESTVSRIRTEHFPLTLESARPSHTSQYLCASSGRRGGDIQYFGAGTRLSVL.

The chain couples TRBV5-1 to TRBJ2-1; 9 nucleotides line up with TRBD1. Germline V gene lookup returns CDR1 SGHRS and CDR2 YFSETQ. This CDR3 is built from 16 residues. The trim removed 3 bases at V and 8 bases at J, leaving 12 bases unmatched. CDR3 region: CASSSGRDRDWDEQFF. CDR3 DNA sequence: TGCGCCAGCAGCTCTGGCCGGGACAGGGATTGGGATGAGCAGTTCTTC.

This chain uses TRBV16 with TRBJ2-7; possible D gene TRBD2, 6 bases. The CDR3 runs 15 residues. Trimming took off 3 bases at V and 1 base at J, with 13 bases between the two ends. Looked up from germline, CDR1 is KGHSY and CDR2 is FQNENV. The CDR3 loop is CASSQGTSTSYEQYF. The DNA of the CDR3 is TGTGCCAGCAGCCAGGGGACTTCTACTTCCTACGAGCAGTACTTC. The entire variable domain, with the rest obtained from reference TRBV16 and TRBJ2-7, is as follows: GEEVAQTPKHLVRGEGQKAKLYCAPIKGHSYVFWYQQVLKNEFKFLISFQNENVFDETGMPKERFSAKCLPNSPCSLEIQATKLEDSAVYFCASSQGTSTSYEQYFGPGTRLTVT.

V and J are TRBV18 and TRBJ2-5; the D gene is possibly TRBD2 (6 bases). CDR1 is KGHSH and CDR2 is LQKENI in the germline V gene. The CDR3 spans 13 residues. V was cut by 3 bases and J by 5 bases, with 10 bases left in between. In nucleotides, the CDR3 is TGTGCCAGCTCACCGGGTCGGGAGGAGACCCAGTACTTC. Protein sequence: CASSPGREETQYF. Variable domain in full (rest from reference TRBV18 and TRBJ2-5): NAGVMQNPRHLVRRRGQEARLRCSPMKGHSHVYWYRQLPEEGLKFMVYLQKENIIDESGMPKERFSAEFPKEGPSILRIQQVVRGDSAAYFCASSPGREETQYFGPGTRLLVL.